The present TCR beta chain was sequenced within a study of blood T cell repertoires in COVID-19. Whole-study context: Collection of acute and convalescent COVID-19 samples took place in the United States, Italy and Spain. Sample material is recorded as cDNA or gDNA derived from T cells, B-cell-depleted T cells, or PBMCs.

Enrolled during active infection, Seattle patients were then followed longitudinally. This CDR3 is 13 amino acids long. The ends lost 3 bases at V and 10 bases at J; junction bases unmatched: 7. The germline gives CDR1 SNHLY, CDR2 FYNNEI. In the study's own analysis: Reference gene primers were amplified, and this amplification served to estimate nucleated cell counts. Only in-frame clones appear in the TCRdb table, and some are missing; sequencing was by immunoSEQ multiplex PCR. V and J calls plus clone size are reproduced from that table; the DNA served to infer D and trimming. The sample has around 260,000 clones; about 80% are singletons.

The receptor was isolated from an older person with COVID-19, enrolled during active disease. What was sequenced was peripheral blood. The chain combines TRBV2 with TRBJ1-1, with 8 bases aligning to TRBD1. Here the CDR3 reads CASSDGQGRLAFF. The CDR3 coding sequence is TGTGCCAGCAGTGATGGACAGGGTAGGTTAGCTTTCTTT.